This T cell receptor (beta chain) was captured by sequencing in a study of cytomegalovirus exposure and HLA in healthy donors (dated 2017 in TCRdb). Regarding the complete study: According to an earlier analysis of 587 of the donors, some 180 million T cells yielded 100 million or so unique TCR beta sequences and more than 250 Gb of sequence data. An early release covering around 630 HLA-typed donors comprised about 310 gigabases of sequencing data and tens of millions of unique TCR sequences. The genetic ancestry cluster associated with self-reported Caucasian donors included about 84% of the roughly 360 genotyped donors. The aim of the study was to test whether cataloging public T cell receptors could identify signatures of past pathogen exposure. The T cell repertoires of under 700 subjects were profiled by immunosequencing and related to cytomegalovirus serostatus. Besides the first cohort of about 730 subjects, a separate validation cohort made up of 120 different subjects was used. High-throughput TCR immunosequencing, statistical association of individual TCRs with disease status, and machine learning were combined to predict cytomegalovirus infection status. In a later analysis, previously published TCR beta repertoires from more than 500 donors were re-analyzed and high-resolution HLA genotyping was added so that TCR occurrence patterns could be studied. Rather than drawing on any new phenotypic data, the later analysis identified candidate immune exposures from TCR beta sequences and the way those sequences occurred across donors. In an earlier analysis of roughly 580 of the donors, high-throughput TCR beta sequencing was used to judge whether each TCR beta V gene segment behaved as functional or pseudogenic. Donor age, sex, ethnicity and CMV serostatus were compiled alongside the repertoire data. In a later genetic analysis, genome-wide SNP genotypes for about 55% of the 666 donors were used, and that subset was treated as a discovery cohort. All discovery cohort repertoires had been generated using a single sequencing platform. HLA typing covered class I and class II loci at four-digit resolution. Typing coverage differed by locus: A, B, C, DRB1 and DQB1 were typed in about 629-630 donors, DQA1 in 500 to 550, DPA1 in some 570, and DPB1 in 472. Because of strong linkage in the cohort, 4 to 6 DR-DQ haplotypes were treated as single units for association and clustering. Across around 400 genotyped donors of the cohort, an average of approximately 240,000 unique TCR beta nucleotide sequences per donor were sequenced, and 15% to 20% of those sequences were non-productive. Broad study findings and their caveats: The 87-base-pair reads could not distinguish some IMGT-functional V segments, including TRBV6-2 and TRBV6-3, so those segments were excluded. A further reported finding was that TCR beta sequences accurately predicted the HLA-A and HLA-B alleles for most subjects in the first cohort. Strong co-occurrence of HLA alleles, especially DR and DQ, made assigning TCR associations to individual alleles difficult. A later genetic analysis reported fewer N-insertions in productive TCRs among donors in an Asian-associated ancestry cluster than the roughly 620-donor mean. Over 15 rarely observed V segments, including chromosome 9 orphons, were excluded from the earlier analysis of some 590 of the donors because counts were too low. Correlated functional status among segregating V segments might be attributable to linkage disequilibrium, but an unknown experimental factor could not be ruled out. In an earlier analysis of more than 500 of the donors, most TCR beta V segments appeared in productive rearrangements about 87% or about 30% of the time, broadly matching IMGT annotations. Roughly uniform sequencing depth across donors was assumed in presence/absence analyses, although this assumption may not hold. The classifier was reported to diagnose cytomegalovirus status with high specificity and sensitivity in both the original and validation cohorts. A few of the identified cytomegalovirus-associated TCR beta chains were confirmed in vitro to be specific for cytomegalovirus antigens. A later analysis found that most CMV-associated TCR beta chains appeared HLA-restricted, with HLA associations seemingly driven largely by CMV exposure. Because HLA typing was unavailable for some donors at each locus, only the typed subset was used in association tests. A later analysis found that HLA-associated TCR beta chains were more clonally expanded and had lower generation probabilities than equally common non-associated chains. Across donors, most TCR sequences were observed very rarely, whereas some public TCRs were present in many individuals. The cohort was sequenced for TCR beta chains only, and without alpha or paired-chain data the features that could be detected were limited. V-gene and J-gene trimming of TCR beta chains was associated with a missense DCLRE1C variant in a later genetic analysis, and the association was replicated in an independent cohort. A cluster of highly shared sequence variants was judged likely to be a technical artifact of the sequencing pipeline. In a later analysis, 15,000 to 20,000 TCR beta sequences were associated with specific HLA alleles at a false discovery rate of 0.05. In the study, roughly 160 TCR beta chains were listed as associated with cytomegalovirus. Several of the top co-occurrence clusters appeared to be linked to parvovirus B19, influenza, CMV and Epstein-Barr virus, according to a later analysis. According to a later analysis, TCR association rates differed among HLA loci, with DRB1 alleles showing the most associated TCRs and HLA-C alleles showing the fewest. Immune exposure information for the cohort was limited to CMV serostatus. It was suggested by the authors that the approach could potentially be generalized to other disease states and immunological phenotypes.

To prepare the library, the immunoSEQ multiplex PCR assay was applied. For the multiplex PCR, a mixture combining 60 forward primers for TCR Vbeta segments and 13 reverse primers for TCR Jbeta segments was used. The CDR3 region of rearranged TCR beta genes was amplified from genomic DNA by a multiplex PCR assay. On the Illumina HiSeq System, the amplified TCR beta libraries were sequenced as 87-base-pair reads. Processing in the source paper ran as follows. A later analysis tallied 80 million to 95 million unique TCR beta chains across the approximately 670 repertoires, and approximately 9.9 million of those chains were shared by two or more donors. A nearest-neighbor algorithm error-corrected the raw reads and collapsed the reads into unique sequences, merging closely related sequences to remove PCR and sequencing errors. To assign V, D and J gene segments, CDR3 sequences were aligned to IMGT reference sequences. For a sequence to be retained, a match of at least six nucleotides was required to both a V gene segment and a J gene segment. Rearrangements were called productive when the CDR3 lacked stop codons and stayed in frame with V and J; all others were non-productive. Following IMGT convention, CDR3 was defined as the stretch from the second conserved V-encoded cysteine to the conserved J-encoded phenylalanine. The earlier analysis of 500 to 750 of the donors excluded any sequence lacking an unambiguous match to a single V gene segment. An earlier analysis of 550 to 650 of the donors classified V segments as functional when productive rearrangements were above 56.7% and as segregating when the standard deviation between donors was above 5%. A statistical classification framework was developed to diagnose cytomegalovirus status using the catalog of TCR beta chain sequences. A later analysis assigned V and J genes by comparing TCR nucleotide sequences with IMGT/GENE-DB human TR gene sequences. The TCRdist pipeline was used in a later analysis to assign CDR3 sequences and most-parsimonious VDJ recombination scenarios. In a later analysis, every TCR beta chain was defined by the combination of its CDR3 amino acid sequence and its V-gene family, and reads without a unique V-gene family were dropped. In a later analysis, around 600 highly shared, low-generation-probability nucleotide sequences were removed to address suspected cross-contamination and a sequencing artifact. A later analysis calculated a clonal expansion index for each public chain from normalized within-repertoire ranks of inferred template counts. In a later analysis, generation probabilities were computed using a VDJ recombination model fitted to out-of-frame rearrangements, and the results were checked against IGoR. Hypergeometric tests were used in a later analysis to score TCR-TCR, TCR-HLA and TCR-CMV co-occurrence, with a repertoire-size bias correction applied to the TCR pairs. False discovery rates were estimated in a later analysis by permuting HLA or CMV assignments 20 times. In a later analysis, co-occurring TCRs were grouped using DBSCAN, and TCRdist sequence similarity was added for clustering within HLA-allele-positive subsets. Repertoires with fewer than 30,000 or more than 120,000 public chains were left out of co-occurrence clustering, as were several repertoires with anomalous nucleotide sharing. Held by TCRdb, this immuneACCESS table contains in-frame sequences only and omits some clones. Under half of the omission traces to an unresolved V gene where checked; the cause of the rest is unknown. V, J and clone size are those of that table, while D and trimming were read from the DNA. The sample table holds 150,000 to 200,000 clones, of which around four fifths were seen once. Of the sample, approximately 2% falls within the top ten clones.

The CDR3, cysteine through phenylalanine, is 14 amino acids long. Only the CDR3 DNA is retained, 42 bases long and in frame from the first base. V sheds 5 bases and J sheds 6 bases, leaving 16 bases between their ends. Via the germline V gene (reference sequence), CDR1 is SEHNR and CDR2 FQNEAQ. The sample holds a few counts of this clone. Its specific antigen is unknown. It has no much larger one-base neighbor in the sample; base qualities were not kept. The cohort consisted of 670 or so healthy bone marrow donors. At the time of sampling, every cohort member was nominally healthy, though immune exposures that went unrecorded were likely present. The donor was CMV seronegative and belonged to the group of more than 300 seronegative cohort members. A peripheral blood sample was collected from each donor, and TCR beta sequencing was performed on peripheral blood mononuclear cells. The Qiagen DNeasy Blood Extraction Kit was used to extract genomic DNA from the blood cell samples.

Here the chain combines TRBV7-9 and TRBJ1-2, with a tentative D gene TRBD1 over 6 matching bases. What was sequenced was PBMCs. The sequence was obtained from a female donor in good health and CMV-seronegative. The nucleotides read TGTGCCAGCAGCCTAAACCGGGACATTGATGGCTACACCTTC. This encodes CASSLNRDIDGYTF.